The text below deals with one T cell receptor beta chain. Its antigen is as yet unknown. This specimen belongs to a study of metastatic and nonmetastatic thyroid tumors. Turning to the study itself: Comparison of repertoires was carried out across blood and tumor or nodule tissue from malignant and benign thyroid patients. Overall study results and limits: When malignant thyroid tumors were compared with benign nodules, TCR beta diversity was reportedly significantly higher in the malignant tumors. This held in both blood and tumor samples.

As originally analysed: In papillary thyroid cancer, a distant-metastasis classifier was built using CDR3 differences across clinicopathological groups. With MiXCR, TCRdb called clones anew from the PCR reads. TCRdb's processing, not the authors' own work, is the source of the V and J calls. The sample contains roughly 34,000 clones, around a third of which appear only once. Germline values: CDR1 SGDLS, CDR2 YYNGEE. This CDR3 has 10 residues. The V and J ends lost 6 bases and 8 bases, in that order; junction bases with no gene match: 1. Among the patients, none had received any treatment before thyroid surgery.

This sequence originates from a female donor with papillary thyroid cancer or a benign thyroid nodule (not recorded which). Some clones in this sample may be carry-over from other donors' samples. The sequencing sample was made of tumor tissue. This rearrangement joins TRBV9 to TRBJ1-1; 7 bases line up with TRBD1. In DNA, the CDR3 is TGTGCCAGCAAGGGACAGGAAGCTTTCTTT. Amino acids: CASKGQEAFF.